This T cell receptor (beta chain) was obtained from a study of shared clonotypes between healthy human individuals. Study-level information: CD4 naive and CD4 memory each took three plates per donor, while CD8 naive took two and CD8 memory one.

V lost 5 bases and J 0 bases, leaving 14 bases between the germline ends. Germline CDR1 reads SGHRS; CDR2 reads YFSETQ. The CDR3 totals 15 residues. Study conclusions and caveats: Memory subsets generally showed smaller estimated richness than naive subsets did. With a handful of donors compared, around 5.4% of naive CD4 clonotypes were shared.

Measured with immunoSEQ multiplex PCR; TCRdb has only the in-frame clones, and not every one. This repertoire shows millions of clones, 95% found once; its top ten account for approximately 0.13%. With regard to this clone: What it binds is unknown.

Sequencing was done on a sample of naive CD4+ T cells sorted from blood. Subset meaning: CD45RA+ positively selected. The clonotype originates from a man younger than 35 in good health. This chain joins TRBV5-1 and TRBJ1-1; D gene ambiguous. CDR3 residues: CASSYIGEMNTEAFF. CDR3 nucleotides: TGCGCCAGCAGTTATATAGGTGAAATGAACACTGAAGCTTTCTTT.